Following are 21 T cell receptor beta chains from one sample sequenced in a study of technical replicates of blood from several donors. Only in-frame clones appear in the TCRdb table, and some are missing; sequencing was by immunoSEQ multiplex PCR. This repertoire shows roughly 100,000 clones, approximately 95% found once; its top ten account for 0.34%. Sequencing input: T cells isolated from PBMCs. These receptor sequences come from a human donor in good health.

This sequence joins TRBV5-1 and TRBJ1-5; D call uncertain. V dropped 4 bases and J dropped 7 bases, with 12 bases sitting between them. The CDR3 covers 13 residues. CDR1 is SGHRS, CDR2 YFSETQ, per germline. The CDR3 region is CASSAKSGQPQHF. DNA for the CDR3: TGCGCCAGCAGCGCAAAGTCTGGCCAGCCCCAGCATTTT.

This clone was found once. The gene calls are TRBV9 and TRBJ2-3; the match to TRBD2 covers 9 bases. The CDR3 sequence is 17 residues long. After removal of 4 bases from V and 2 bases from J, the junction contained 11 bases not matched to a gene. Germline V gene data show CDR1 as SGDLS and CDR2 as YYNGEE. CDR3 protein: CASSMGLAGFLTDTQYF. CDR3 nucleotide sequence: TGTGCCAGCAGCATGGGTCTAGCGGGATTCCTCACAGATACGCAGTATTTT. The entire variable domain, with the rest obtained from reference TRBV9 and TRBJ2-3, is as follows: DSGVTQTPKHLITATGQRVTLRCSPRSGDLSVYWYQQSLDQGLQFLIQYYNGEERAKGNILERFSAQQFPDLHSELNLSSLELGDSALYFCASSMGLAGFLTDTQYFGPGTRLTVL.

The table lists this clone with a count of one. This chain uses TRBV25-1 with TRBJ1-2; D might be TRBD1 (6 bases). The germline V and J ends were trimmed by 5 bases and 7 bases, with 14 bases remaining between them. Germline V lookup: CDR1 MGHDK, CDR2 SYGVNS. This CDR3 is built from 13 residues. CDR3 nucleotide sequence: TGTGCCAGCAGTACGCAGACAGGACTTGGCTACACCTTC. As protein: CASSTQTGLGYTF.

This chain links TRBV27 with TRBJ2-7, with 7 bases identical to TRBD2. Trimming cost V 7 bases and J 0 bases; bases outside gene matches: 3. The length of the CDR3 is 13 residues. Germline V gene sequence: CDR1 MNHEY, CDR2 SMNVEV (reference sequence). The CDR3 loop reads CASMGGNSYEQYF. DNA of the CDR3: TGTGCCAGCATGGGGGGGAACTCCTACGAGCAGTACTTC.

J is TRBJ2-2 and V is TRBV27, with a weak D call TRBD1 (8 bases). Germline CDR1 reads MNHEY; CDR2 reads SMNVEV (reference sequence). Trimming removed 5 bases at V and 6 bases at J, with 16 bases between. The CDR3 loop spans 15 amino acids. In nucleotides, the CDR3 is TGTGCCAGCAGTATAGACAGGGGAGGGGCCGGGGAGCTGTTTTTT. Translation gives CASSIDRGGAGELFF.

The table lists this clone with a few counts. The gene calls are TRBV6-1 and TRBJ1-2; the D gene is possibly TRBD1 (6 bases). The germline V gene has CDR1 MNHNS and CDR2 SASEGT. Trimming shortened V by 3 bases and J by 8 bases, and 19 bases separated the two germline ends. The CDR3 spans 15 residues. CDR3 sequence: CASSEGPGASRGYTF. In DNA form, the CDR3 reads TGTGCCAGCAGTGAGGGACCAGGGGCTTCTAGGGGCTACACCTTC.

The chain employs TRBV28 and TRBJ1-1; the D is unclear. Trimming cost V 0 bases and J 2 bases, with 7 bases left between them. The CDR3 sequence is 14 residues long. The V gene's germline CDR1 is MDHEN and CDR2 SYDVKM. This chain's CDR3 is CASSLWAANTEAFF. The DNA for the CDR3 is TGTGCCAGCAGTTTATGGGCGGCAAACACTGAAGCTTTCTTT.

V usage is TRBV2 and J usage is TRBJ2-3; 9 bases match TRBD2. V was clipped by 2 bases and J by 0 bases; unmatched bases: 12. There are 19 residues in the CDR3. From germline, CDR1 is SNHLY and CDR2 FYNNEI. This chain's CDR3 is CASSERGAAGGRSTDTQYF. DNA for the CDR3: TGTGCCAGCAGTGAAAGAGGAGCAGCGGGAGGCCGGAGCACAGATACGCAGTATTTT.

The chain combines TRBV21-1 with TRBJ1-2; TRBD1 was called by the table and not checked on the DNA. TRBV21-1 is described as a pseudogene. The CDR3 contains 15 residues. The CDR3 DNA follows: TGTGCCAGCAGTCTCAGGACAGGGCGAAAGGATGGCTACACCTTC. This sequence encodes CASSLRTGRKDGYTF.

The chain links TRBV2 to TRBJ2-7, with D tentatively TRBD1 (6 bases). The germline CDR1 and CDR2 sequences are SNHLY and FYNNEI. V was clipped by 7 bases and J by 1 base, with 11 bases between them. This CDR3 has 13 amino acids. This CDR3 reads CASTPDSSYEQYF. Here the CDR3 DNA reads TGTGCCAGCACCCCGGACAGTTCCTACGAGCAGTACTTC. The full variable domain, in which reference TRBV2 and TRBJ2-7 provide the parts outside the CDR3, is EPEVTQTPSHQVTQMGQEVILRCVPISNHLYFYWYRQILGQKVEFLVSFYNNEISEKSEIFDDQFSVERPDGSNFTLKIRSTKLEDSAMYFCASTPDSSYEQYFGPGTRLTVT.

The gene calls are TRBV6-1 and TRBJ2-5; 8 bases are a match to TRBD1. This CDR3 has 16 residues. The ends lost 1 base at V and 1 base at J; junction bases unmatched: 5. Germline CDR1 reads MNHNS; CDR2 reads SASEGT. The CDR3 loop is CASSEGTGTGQETQYF. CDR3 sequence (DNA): TGTGCCAGCAGTGAAGGGACTGGGACAGGCCAAGAGACCCAGTACTTC.

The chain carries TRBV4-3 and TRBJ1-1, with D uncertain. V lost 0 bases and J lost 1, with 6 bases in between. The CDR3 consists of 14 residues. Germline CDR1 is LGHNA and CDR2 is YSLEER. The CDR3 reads CASSQDPGNTEAFF. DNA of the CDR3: TGCGCCAGCAGCCAAGACCCAGGGAACACTGAAGCTTTCTTT.

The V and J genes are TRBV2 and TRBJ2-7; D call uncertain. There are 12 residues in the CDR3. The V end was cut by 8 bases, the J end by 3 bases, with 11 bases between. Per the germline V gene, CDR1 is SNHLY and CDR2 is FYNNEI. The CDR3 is CASSGLGYEQYF. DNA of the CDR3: TGTGCCAGCTCGGGTCTCGGCTACGAGCAGTACTTC.

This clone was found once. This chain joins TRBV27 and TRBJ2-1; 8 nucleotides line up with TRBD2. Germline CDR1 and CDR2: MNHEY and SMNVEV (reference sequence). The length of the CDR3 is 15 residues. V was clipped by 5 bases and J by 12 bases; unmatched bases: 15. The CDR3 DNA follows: TGTGCCAGCAGTCCCGGGACTAGGGGAGGTACGGGGCAGTTCTTC. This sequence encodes CASSPGTRGGTGQFF.

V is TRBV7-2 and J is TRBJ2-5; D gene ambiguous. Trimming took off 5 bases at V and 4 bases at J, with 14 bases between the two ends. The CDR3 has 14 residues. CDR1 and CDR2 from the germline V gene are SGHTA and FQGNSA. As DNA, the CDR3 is TGTGCCAGCAGCCCTTTCTATGAGGCAGAGACCCAGTACTTC. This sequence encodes CASSPFYEAETQYF.

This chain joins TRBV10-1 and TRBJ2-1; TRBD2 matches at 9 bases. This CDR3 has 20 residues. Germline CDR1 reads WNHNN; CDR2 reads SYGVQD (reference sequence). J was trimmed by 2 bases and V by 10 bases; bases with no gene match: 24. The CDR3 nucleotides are TGCGCCACCAGCGTCATCCTGTCCGTAGCGGGAGTGCCGACCTACAATGAGCAGTTCTTC. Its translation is CATSVILSVAGVPTYNEQFF.

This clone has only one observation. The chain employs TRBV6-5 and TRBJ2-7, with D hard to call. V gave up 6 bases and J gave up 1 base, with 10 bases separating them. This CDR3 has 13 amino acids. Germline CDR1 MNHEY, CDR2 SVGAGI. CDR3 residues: CASSTDTSYEQYF. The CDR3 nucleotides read TGTGCCAGCAGCACCGACACGTCCTACGAGCAGTACTTC.

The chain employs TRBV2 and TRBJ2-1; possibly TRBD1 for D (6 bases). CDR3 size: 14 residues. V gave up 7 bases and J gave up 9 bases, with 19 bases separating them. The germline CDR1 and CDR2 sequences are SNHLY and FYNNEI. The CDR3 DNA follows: TGTGCCAGCAAGTTGGATACAGGGATCGGTGAGCAGTTCTTC. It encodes CASKLDTGIGEQFF.

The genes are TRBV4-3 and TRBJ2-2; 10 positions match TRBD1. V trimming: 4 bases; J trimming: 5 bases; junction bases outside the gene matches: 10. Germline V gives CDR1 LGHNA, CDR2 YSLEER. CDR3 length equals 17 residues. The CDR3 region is CASSPHQRDRGTGELFF. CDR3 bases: TGCGCCAGCAGCCCTCACCAGCGGGACAGGGGAACCGGGGAGCTGTTTTTT.

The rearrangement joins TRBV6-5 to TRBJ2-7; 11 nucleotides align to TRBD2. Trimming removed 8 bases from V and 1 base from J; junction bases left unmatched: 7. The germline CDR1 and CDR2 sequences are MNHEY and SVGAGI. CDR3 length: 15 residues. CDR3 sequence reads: CASAPGTSGSYEQYF. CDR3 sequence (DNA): TGTGCCAGCGCTCCCGGGACTAGCGGTTCCTACGAGCAGTACTTC.

CDR3: CATTDGLGDTQYF. As DNA, the CDR3 is TGTGCCACAACTGACGGTCTGGGCGATACGCAGTATTTT. The J gene is TRBJ2-3, the V gene TRBV10-3; D not resolved. With 10 bases removed from V and 6 bases from J, the gap between germline ends came to 17 bases. Looked up from germline, CDR1 is ENHRY and CDR2 is SYGVKD. The CDR3 extends over 13 amino acids.